This entry lists 26 T cell receptor beta chains sequenced from one sample in a study of cytotoxic CD8 clonotypes in ibrutinib-treated CLL. Sequencing used immunoSEQ multiplex PCR; TCRdb keeps in-frame clones, though not all of them. The sample consists of 97,000 or so clones, approximately 80% of them appearing once. The source material was PBMCs, sampled after 12 months of ibrutinib treatment. Source of these receptors: a human donor with chronic lymphocytic leukemia.

The chain recombines TRBV30 with TRBJ1-3; the D is unclear. Trimming stripped 3 bases from V and 0 bases from J, with 15 bases between. The CDR3 contains 16 residues. The germline V gene encodes CDR1 GTSNPN and CDR2 SVGIG (reference sequence). The CDR3: CAWRGFGESSGNTIYF. The CDR3 coding sequence is TGTGCCTGGAGGGGTTTTGGCGAGAGCTCTGGAAACACCATATATTTT. The entire variable domain, with the rest obtained from reference TRBV30 and TRBJ1-3, is as follows: SQTIHQWPATLVQPVGSPLSLECTVEGTSNPNLYWYRQAAGRGLQLLFYSVGIGQISSEVPQNLSASRPQDRQFILSSKKLLLSDSGFYLCAWRGFGESSGNTIYFGEGSWLTVV.

This clone was found once. The chain recombines TRBV5-8 with TRBJ1-6; D unclear. Germline assignment: CDR1 SGHTS and CDR2 YDEGEE. The CDR3 loop spans 14 amino acids. Trimming shortened V by 0 bases and J by 7 bases, and 8 bases separated the two germline ends. The CDR3 here is CASSLGAGNSPLHF. The CDR3 DNA is TGTGCCAGCAGCTTGGGGGCTGGGAATTCACCCCTCCACTTT.

V is TRBV27 and J is TRBJ2-7, with 7 bases lining up with TRBD1. CDR3 length: 14 residues. The germline CDR1 and CDR2 sequences are MNHEY and SMNVEV (reference sequence). The V segment lost 5 bases and the J segment 3 bases; nucleotides outside the gene matches: 7. The CDR3 nucleotides are TGTGCCAGCAGTCCTAGGGGGCCAGGCTACGAGCAGTACTTC. Translation: CASSPRGPGYEQYF.

The rearrangement uses TRBV4-3 and TRBJ2-1; 9 bases agree with TRBD2. The germline CDR1 and CDR2 sequences are LGHNA and YSLEER. V lost 1 base to trimming and J lost 12 bases; unmatched junction nucleotides: 4. This CDR3 contains 13 residues. The CDR3 loop reads CASSQASGGWQFF. The CDR3 coding sequence is TGCGCCAGCAGCCAAGCGAGCGGGGGGTGGCAGTTCTTC.

In this sample, this clone turned up many times. The chain combines TRBV11-2 with TRBJ2-2; the D gene is possibly TRBD2 (7 bases). This CDR3 contains 18 residues. Germline values: CDR1 SGHAT, CDR2 FQNNGV. The V gene lost 4 bases and the J gene lost 3 bases, with 21 bases spanning the gap. Here the CDR3 reads CASSSRLPRGGYTGELFF. CDR3 nucleotides: TGTGCCAGCAGCTCCAGACTCCCGAGGGGGGGCTACACCGGGGAGCTGTTTTTT.

The chain employs TRBV27 and TRBJ1-1; 12 bases are a match to TRBD1. In germline, CDR1 is MNHEY, CDR2 SMNVEV (reference sequence). This CDR3 spans 18 amino acids. Trimming removed 3 bases from V and 5 bases from J; junction bases left unmatched: 13. In nucleotides, the CDR3 is TGTGCCAGCAGTTTCCTGGGGACAGGGGGCATGGCTGGGACTGAAGCTTTCTTT. Its translation: CASSFLGTGGMAGTEAFF.

This clone was counted a few times. The genes are TRBV10-3 and TRBJ1-6, with D possibly TRBD1 on 5 matching bases. This CDR3 contains 17 residues. Trimming removed 0 bases at V and 6 bases at J, with 15 bases between. The V gene's germline CDR1 is ENHRY and CDR2 SYGVKD. The CDR3 sequence: CAISESKLGQGNSPLHF. CDR3 nucleotides: TGTGCCATCAGTGAGTCGAAGTTAGGCCAGGGTAATTCACCCCTCCACTTT.

The J gene is TRBJ2-2, the V gene TRBV7-3; perhaps TRBD2 as D (5 bases). V shed 5 bases and J shed 7 bases, with 14 bases lying between them. Germline V CDR1 and CDR2: SGHTA, FQGTGA. The CDR3 consists of 14 residues. The CDR3, as DNA: TGTGCCAGCAGCGGACGTATAAGCGGCGGGGAGCTGTTTTTT. It yields the protein CASSGRISGGELFF.

The V gene is TRBV25-1, the J gene TRBJ2-7; D is possibly TRBD1 (6 bases). Germline V lookup: CDR1 MGHDK, CDR2 SYGVNS. V was trimmed by 6 bases and J by 6 bases, leaving 18 bases between them. The CDR3 length is 14 residues. The CDR3 loop reads CASRSNRDTAEQYF. The DNA for the CDR3 is TGTGCCAGCAGAAGCAACAGGGATACGGCCGAGCAGTACTTC.

The gene calls are TRBV6-1 and TRBJ2-3; weak D call: TRBD1 (6 bases). This CDR3 contains 15 residues. Germline V CDR1 and CDR2: MNHNS, SASEGT. With 6 bases removed from V and 4 bases from J, the gap between germline ends came to 17 bases. CDR3 bases: TGTGCCAGCAGGGTTAAACAGGGTGGCCCAGATACGCAGTATTTT. Protein sequence: CASRVKQGGPDTQYF.

This clone was seen once. The J gene is TRBJ2-1, the V gene TRBV19; D is perhaps TRBD2 (6 bases). V was pared by 6 bases and J by 7 bases, with 13 bases between. Germline V gene lookup returns CDR1 LNHDA and CDR2 SQIVND (reference sequence). The CDR3 has 13 residues. The CDR3 loop is CASSPGLINEQFF. The DNA for the CDR3 is TGTGCCAGTAGCCCGGGACTGATTAATGAGCAGTTCTTC.

The V and J genes are TRBV9 and TRBJ2-2, with a weak D call TRBD2 (6 bases). V was trimmed by 3 bases and J by 5 bases, leaving 14 bases between them. Germline values: CDR1 SGDLS, CDR2 YYNGEE. The CDR3 contains 15 residues. The CDR3 spells CASSAGVLVTGELFF. Here the CDR3 DNA reads TGTGCCAGCAGCGCGGGAGTTCTAGTTACCGGGGAGCTGTTTTTT.

J is TRBJ2-3 and V is TRBV4-3, with a tentative D call TRBD1 (6 bases). Trimming left V 0 bases short and J 2 bases short, with 15 bases between. CDR1 is LGHNA, CDR2 YSLEER, per germline. The CDR3 runs to 17 residues. CDR3 loop: CASSQDITGKFTDTQYF. The CDR3 nucleotides are TGCGCCAGCAGCCAAGATATCACAGGGAAATTCACAGATACGCAGTATTTT.

The rearrangement links TRBV19 to TRBJ2-6, with TRBD1 identical over 7 bases. V lost 5 bases to trimming and J lost 0 bases; unmatched junction nucleotides: 7. The CDR3 has 17 amino acids. Per germline, CDR1 LNHDA and CDR2 SQIVND (reference sequence). CDR3 sequence (DNA): TGTGCCAGTAGTCTAGGACAGGTTATCTCTGGGGCCAACGTCCTGACTTTC. It codes for CASSLGQVISGANVLTF. The full variable domain, its missing parts supplied by reference TRBV19 and TRBJ2-6, is DGGITQSPKYLFRKEGQNVTLSCEQNLNHDAMYWYRQDPGQGLRLIYYSQIVNDFQKGDIAEGYSVSREKKESFPLTVTSAQKNPTAFYLCASSLGQVISGANVLTFGAGSRLTVL.

V is TRBV30 and J is TRBJ2-1, with 9 bases lining up with TRBD2. The germline gives CDR1 GTSNPN, CDR2 SVGIG (reference sequence). J was trimmed by 0 bases and V by 0 bases; bases with no gene match: 12. The CDR3 totals 19 residues. CDR3 sequence reads: CAWSVEAGGPLSSYNEQFF. For the CDR3, the DNA is TGTGCCTGGAGTGTAGAAGCGGGGGGCCCGCTTAGCTCCTACAATGAGCAGTTCTTC.

The chain has TRBV11-2 and TRBJ2-5; possible D gene TRBD2, 6 bases. Germline lookup yields CDR1 SGHAT and CDR2 FQNNGV. The CDR3 length is 14 residues. V was shortened by 1 base and J by 5 bases, with 11 bases between the two germline ends. The DNA for the CDR3 is TGTGCCAGCAGCTTAGGGGGACTTAGCGAGACCCAGTACTTC. Its protein is CASSLGGLSETQYF.

The chain combines TRBV30 with TRBJ2-7, with 8 positions matching TRBD1. Germline CDR1 GTSNPN, CDR2 SVGIG (reference sequence). The CDR3 is 12 amino acids. V lost 5 bases to trimming and J lost 3 bases; unmatched junction nucleotides: 3. The CDR3 region is CAWDRGNYEQYF. The CDR3 DNA follows: TGTGCCTGGGACAGGGGCAACTACGAGCAGTACTTC.

This chain connects TRBV6-1 to TRBJ2-7; D may correspond to TRBD1 or TRBD2 (5 bases each). Trimming removed 6 bases from V and 3 bases from J, with 12 bases in between. CDR3 length: 13 amino acids. Germline CDR1 is MNHNS and CDR2 is SASEGT. The CDR3 coding sequence is TGTGCCAGCAGACGGGACGGACTCTACGAGCAGTACTTC. This codes for CASRRDGLYEQYF.

This clone was observed a handful of times. V and J are TRBV30 and TRBJ2-6; D gene unclear. V was shortened by 2 bases and J by 2 bases, with 10 bases between the two germline ends. Germline V CDR1 and CDR2: GTSNPN, SVGIG (reference sequence). The CDR3 has 15 amino acids. CDR3 residues: CAWSLTRTGANVLTF. The CDR3 DNA is TGTGCCTGGAGTCTCACCCGGACTGGGGCCAACGTCCTGACTTTC.

V usage is TRBV5-1 and J usage is TRBJ2-7; possible D gene TRBD2, 5 bases. Germline V gene lookup returns CDR1 SGHRS and CDR2 YFSETQ. The V end was cut by 0 bases, the J end by 2 bases, with 9 bases between. The CDR3 loop spans 14 amino acids. As DNA, the CDR3 is TGCGCCAGCAGCTTGGTCTCGACTACCTACGAGCAGTACTTC. This encodes CASSLVSTTYEQYF.

This rearrangement joins TRBV10-1 to TRBJ2-3; maybe TRBD1 (5 bases). With 8 bases removed from V and 3 bases from J, the gap between germline ends came to 9 bases. Germline V CDR1 and CDR2: WNHNN, SYGVQD (reference sequence). The CDR3 runs to 12 residues. Here the CDR3 reads CASGAETDTQYF. CDR3 DNA: TGCGCCAGCGGGGCAGAGACAGATACGCAGTATTTT.

This clone was observed a handful of times. This chain connects TRBV5-6 to TRBJ1-2; D unclear. The CDR3 length is 14 residues. Between the trimmed V and J ends, which lost 3 bases and 8 bases, there was a span of 17 bases. From germline, CDR1 is SGHDT and CDR2 YYEEEE. CDR3 protein: CASSSPPTLRGYTF. The CDR3 coding sequence is TGTGCCAGCAGCTCCCCGCCGACCCTACGAGGCTACACCTTC.

The chain joins TRBV5-1 to TRBJ1-1; tentatively, D is TRBD1 (5 bases). V was cut by 2 bases and J by 0 bases, with 11 bases left in between. Germline V CDR1 and CDR2: SGHRS, YFSETQ. The CDR3 is made up of 15 amino acids. CDR3 DNA sequence: TGCGCCAGCAGCTTAGGGATGGGGGTGAACACTGAAGCTTTCTTT. It codes for CASSLGMGVNTEAFF. The complete variable domain, with remaining parts taken from reference TRBV5-1 and TRBJ1-1, reads KAGVTQTPRYLIKTRGQQVTLSCSPISGHRSVSWYQQTPGQGLQFLFEYFSETQRNKGNFPGRFSGRQFSNSRSEMNVSTLELGDSALYLCASSLGMGVNTEAFFGQGTRLTVV.

V gene TRBV7-2 combines with J gene TRBJ2-6; 7 bases map to TRBD2. The V gene end was trimmed by 3 bases and the J gene end by 4 bases; junction bases not matched to a gene: 6. The CDR3 sequence is 16 residues long. Germline assignment: CDR1 SGHTA and CDR2 FQGNSA. The CDR3 loop is CASSLASGFGANVLTF. CDR3 DNA sequence: TGTGCCAGCAGCTTGGCTAGCGGCTTCGGGGCCAACGTCCTGACTTTC.

The chain has TRBV6-6 and TRBJ1-2; D unresolved. The CDR3 spans 13 residues. Trimming removed 8 bases at V and 1 base at J, with 11 bases between. Germline V gives CDR1 MNHNY, CDR2 SVGAGI (reference sequence). CDR3 protein: CASVRGINYGYTF. The CDR3 DNA is TGTGCCAGCGTTCGAGGGATTAACTATGGCTACACCTTC.

V is TRBV19 and J is TRBJ1-2, with D tentatively TRBD1 (5 bases). There are 14 residues in the CDR3. V was trimmed by 5 bases and J by 0 bases, leaving 10 bases between them. The germline V gene has CDR1 LNHDA and CDR2 SQIVND (reference sequence). The CDR3 loop is CASSGTKANYGYTF. DNA of the CDR3: TGTGCCAGTAGTGGGACGAAAGCTAACTATGGCTACACCTTC.